The present T cell receptor beta chain was sequenced within a study of T cells after yellow fever vaccination. 5'RACE template switching added a universal primer site and UMIs to TCR cDNA. TCRdb passed the 5' RACE reads through MiXCR, listing each CDR3 protein once. Of 95,000 to 150,000 distinct CDR3 sequences listed, about 15% are singletons. The ends were cut back, 6 bases at V and 4 bases at J, with 13 bases in the middle. The CDR3 extends over 15 amino acids. The sample was CD8+ T cells sorted from PBMCs, taken 5 days after the yellow fever booster vaccination. The chain carries TRBV12-3 or TRBV12-4 and TRBJ2-6, with D perhaps matching TRBD1 (6 bases). This TCR came from a man younger than 35 who received the YFV17D yellow fever vaccine. The CDR3 sequence: CASSPGDFGANVLTF. The DNA for the CDR3 is TGTGCCAGCAGCCCAGGGGATTTCGGGGCCAACGTCCTGACTTTC.